This is a list of T cell receptor beta chains from one sample in a study of shared clonotypes between healthy human individuals. TCRdb's table, derived via immunoSEQ multiplex PCR, lists solely in-frame clones and lacks some. The repertoire holds roughly 2,500,000 clones, with 93% as singletons. Sequenced input: naive CD4+ T cells from PBMCs. The source of these receptors is a man aged 18 to 29 in good health. Some clones in this sample may be carry-over from other donors' samples. The CDR3 runs from the conserved cysteine through the conserved F or W. The D gene is left open where the match is weak. Clone size is not always given. Where it is, it says once, few, many or a class for expanded clones.

j_gene,d_gene,v_gene,abundance,len,CDR3aa,CDR3nt
TRBJ1-2,TRBD1,TRBV28,.,13,CASSERTGYGYTF,TGTGCCAGCAGTGAGAGGACAGGGTATGGCTACACCTTC
TRBJ2-4,.,TRBV30,.,14,CAWGLGGTKNIQYF,TGTGCCTGGGGCCTAGGGGGAACCAAAAACATTCAGTACTTC
TRBJ1-4,.,TRBV5-4,.,15,CASSPGEQGNEKLFF,TGTGCCAGCAGCCCAGGGGAACAGGGCAATGAAAAACTGTTTTTT
TRBJ1-4,TRBD1,TRBV9,.,15,CASSPKTGRDEKLFF,TGTGCCAGCAGCCCGAAGACAGGGAGGGATGAAAAACTGTTTTTT
TRBJ2-7,.,TRBV29-1,.,18,CSVSAPGLKGGLSYEQYF,TGCAGCGTTTCTGCACCGGGCCTTAAGGGGGGACTTTCCTACGAGCAGTACTTC
TRBJ1-2,.,TRBV6-5,once,14,CASSYSMGVTGYTF,TGTGCCAGCAGTTACTCGATGGGTGTAACTGGCTACACCTTC
TRBJ1-3,.,TRBV29-1,.,14,CSVGSGSSGNTIYF,TGCAGCGTTGGGTCAGGGAGCTCTGGAAACACCATATATTTT
TRBJ2-7,TRBD1,TRBV28,.,15,CASSSAGGLTYEQYF,TGTGCCAGCAGTTCCGCAGGGGGCCTGACCTACGAGCAGTACTTC
TRBJ2-2,TRBD1,TRBV11-3,.,15,CASSHRQGAAGELFF,TGTGCCAGCAGCCACCGACAGGGGGCCGCCGGGGAGCTGTTTTTT
TRBJ2-5,TRBD2,TRBV5-1,.,17,CASSLALAGAGQETQYF,TGCGCCAGCAGCTTGGCACTAGCGGGAGCTGGGCAAGAGACCCAGTACTTC
TRBJ1-3,TRBD1,TRBV28,.,14,CASSSDRGRNTIYF,TGTGCCAGCAGTTCGGACAGGGGGCGAAACACCATATATTTT
TRBJ2-5,.,TRBV25-1,once,15,CASSAPRGSQETQYF,TGTGCCAGCAGTGCCCCGCGGGGAAGCCAAGAGACCCAGTACTTC
TRBJ2-3,TRBD2,TRBV5-1,.,15,CASSKTSGSTDTQYF,TGCGCCAGCAGCAAGACTAGCGGATCCACAGATACGCAGTATTTT
TRBJ2-3,.,TRBV5-4,.,14,CASIPGAGSDTQYF,TGTGCCAGCATCCCCGGGGCCGGGTCGGATACGCAGTATTTT
TRBJ1-2,.,TRBV20-1,.,11,CSATKGHGYTF,TGCAGTGCTACCAAGGGCCATGGCTACACCTTC
TRBJ2-1,.,TRBV11-2,.,14,CASSPLTSIHEQFF,TGTGCCAGCAGCCCCCTAACTAGTATCCATGAGCAGTTCTTC